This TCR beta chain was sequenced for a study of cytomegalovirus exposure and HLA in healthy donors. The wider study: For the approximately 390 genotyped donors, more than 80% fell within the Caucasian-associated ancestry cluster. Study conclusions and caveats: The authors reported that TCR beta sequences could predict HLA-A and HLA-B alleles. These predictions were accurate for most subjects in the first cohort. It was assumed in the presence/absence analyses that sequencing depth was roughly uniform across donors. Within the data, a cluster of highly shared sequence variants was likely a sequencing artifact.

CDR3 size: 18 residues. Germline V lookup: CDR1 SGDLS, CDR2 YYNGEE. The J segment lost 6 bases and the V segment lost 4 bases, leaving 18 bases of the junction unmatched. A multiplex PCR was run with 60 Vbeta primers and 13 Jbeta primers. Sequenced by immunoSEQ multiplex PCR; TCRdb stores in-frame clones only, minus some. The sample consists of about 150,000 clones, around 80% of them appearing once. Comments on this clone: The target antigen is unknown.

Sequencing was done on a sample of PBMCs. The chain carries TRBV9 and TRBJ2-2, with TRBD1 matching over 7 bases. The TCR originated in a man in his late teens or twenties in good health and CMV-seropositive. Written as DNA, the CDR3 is TGTGCCAGCAGCCCCTTGTTAGGGGGCCCCCTTGAGCCCGGGGAGCTGTTTTTT. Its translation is CASSPLLGGPLEPGELFF. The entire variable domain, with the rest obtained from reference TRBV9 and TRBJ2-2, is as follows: DSGVTQTPKHLITATGQRVTLRCSPRSGDLSVYWYQQSLDQGLQFLIQYYNGEERAKGNILERFSAQQFPDLHSELNLSSLELGDSALYFCASSPLLGGPLEPGELFFGEGSRLTVL.